The clone carrying this T cell receptor (beta chain) was picked up a small number of times. The same CDR3 can be traced to other DNA sequences in this sample. In germline, CDR1 is MNHNY, CDR2 SVGAGI (reference sequence). V lost 6 bases, J lost 2 bases, and 5 bases stayed unmatched. This CDR3 is built from 15 residues. As originally analysed: Scientists estimated how many nucleated cells there were by amplifying reference gene primers. Repertoires were generated with immunoSEQ multiplex PCR, while TCRdb's copy carries only in-frame clones and drops some. Clone size and the V and J calls come from that table; the DNA yielded D and trimming. In the table there are around 250,000 clones, more than 65% of which are singletons. These data are taken from a study of blood T cell repertoires in COVID-19. As for the study in general: Material from acute and convalescent COVID-19 was sourced from the United States, Italy and Spain. From T cells, B-cell-depleted T cells, or PBMCs came the material, which was cDNA or gDNA.

Sequencing was carried out using peripheral blood. The V and J genes are TRBV6-6 and TRBJ1-3; 9 bases agree with TRBD1. The TCR was taken from a woman younger than 30 with acute or convalescent COVID-19. CDR3 sequence reads: CASSPGQGTGNTIYF. For the CDR3, the DNA is TGTGCCAGCAGCCCGGGACAGGGAACTGGAAACACCATATATTTT.